Described below is a single TCR beta chain sequence and its context. It lacks a known antigen. No clone much larger than this one lies a single base away; base qualities are absent. In the paper's terms, the time point label means: baseline before first vaccination. What the treatment or condition label conveys for this sample: meningococcal conjugate vaccine given as trial control. Samples from vaccinated people were obtained from the UK trials COV001 and COV002, which included a single-blind randomized controlled phase 2/3 trial of AZD1222 (ChAdOx1 nCoV-19) in healthy adults. Trial participant PBMC samples were collected at day 0 and day 28 after the second dose for TCRbeta chain sequencing. This entry comes from a study of T cell responses to AZD1222 COVID-19 vaccine (dated by TCRdb to the early 2020s). Notes on the research overall: TCR sequencing was performed for 230 to 250 trial participants, of whom around 200 were given two doses of AZD1222 and around 26 were given two doses of MenACWY control vaccine. Trial participants were enrolled by age into subgroups of 18-55, 56-69 and 70-plus years, and 148, 28 and 57 TCR-sequenced participants, respectively, were included in these subgroups.

Findings and caveats that apply to the study as a whole: Most participants were white British and females outnumbered males, and the authors suggested that clonal diversity may have been underestimated. Because no day 14 peak-response samples were available, the repertoires could be characterized only after the peak T cell response. The 56-69-year group was small, and its depth increase did not reach significance, likely because of low power. The whole spike protein was spanned by vaccine-associated CD4 TCRs, and dominant responses were seen in regions 160-218 and 743-854. Conclusions about previously exposed vaccinees are limited because only six or seven AZD1222 recipients were SARS-CoV-2 seropositive at baseline. Reportedly, almost half of the unique spike-specific TCRs recognized epitopes lying outside the regions that are mutated in the B.1.351 and B.1.1.7 variants. Spike-specific TCR breadth and depth rose significantly after two AZD1222 doses compared with day 0 and with MenACWY recipients.

CDR1 and CDR2 were assigned from the germline V gene as MNHNS and SASEGT. From the cysteine up to the phenylalanine, the CDR3 has a length of 16 residues. Left in the record is the CDR3 DNA by itself, 48 bases read in frame from the first base. V has 3 bases trimmed and J has 3 bases trimmed; junction bases matching no gene number 8. The CDR3 regions of human TCRbeta chains were analyzed by immunosequencing. From the authors' description of their analysis: TCRs in the repertoires were compared against a reference library of SARS-CoV-2-specific TCRs that had been generated with the MIRA antigen-specificity platform. Breadth was defined as the fraction of unique TCRs that were SARS-CoV-2-associated. Depth was defined as the fraction of total T cells that were SARS-CoV-2-associated. Each spike-specific TCR was assigned to its reactive spike region and to a CD4 or CD8 class using the MIRA data. Log10-transformed breadth and depth values were compared by one-way ANOVA with Sidak's multiple comparisons tests. This is the immuneACCESS table as TCRdb keeps it, with only in-frame sequences that have V and J called. A part of the clones is gone; compared with another copy, unresolved V genes explain less than half, and the rest is unexplained. That table gives V, J and clone size, and the DNA gave D and trimming. This sample holds about 120,000 clones; about nine tenths were observed only once. The top ten clones comprise about 4.4% of the sample.

The chain couples TRBV6-1 to TRBJ2-5, and 9 junctional nucleotides match TRBD2. The clonotype originates from an adult in good health. The source material was peripheral blood, sampled on day 0 of MenACWY control vaccination. CDR3 sequence: CASSDVWVAGEETQYF. The DNA sequence is as follows: TGTGCCAGCAGTGACGTATGGGTAGCGGGAGAAGAGACCCAGTACTTC.